Shown below are 17 T cell receptor beta chains from a single sample sequenced in a study of T cells in Graves' hyperthyroidism and ophthalmopathy. The source material, RNA transcripts, was used to amplify TCR beta CDR3 regions. The TCR CDR3 first-round RT-PCR relied on the HTBI primer set. From the multiplex PCR reads, TCRdb called clonotypes with MiXCR, one entry per CDR3 protein. The sample consists of 500,000 to 800,000 distinct CDR3 sequences, 45% of them appearing once. The specimen was peripheral blood or thyroid tissue (not recorded which). These receptors were obtained from an adult man with Graves' disease, either hyperthyroidism or ophthalmopathy (not recorded which).

This clonotype was seen ten or more times. The CDR3 sequence is CASKRTGATYEQYF. The CDR3 DNA reads TGTGCCAGCAAGCGGACAGGGGCGACCTACGAGCAGTACTTC. The chain couples TRBV7-9 to TRBJ2-7, with 9 nucleotides matching TRBD1. The germline CDR1 and CDR2 sequences are SEHNR and FQNEAQ (reference sequence). The ends lost 7 bases at V and 2 bases at J; junction bases unmatched: 6. The CDR3 has 14 residues.

This clonotype has only a few counts. This chain joins TRBV7-6 and TRBJ2-7; 7 positions agree with TRBD1. Germline V CDR1 and CDR2: SGHVS, FNYEAQ. The V gene end was trimmed by 5 bases and the J gene end by 2 bases; junction bases not matched to a gene: 9. The CDR3 covers 15 residues. CDR3 in amino acids: CASSRQGETTYEQYF. For the CDR3, the DNA is TGTGCCAGCAGCCGACAGGGAGAGACCACCTACGAGCAGTACTTC. Variable domain in full (rest from reference TRBV7-6 and TRBJ2-7): GAGVSQSPRYKVTKRGQDVALRCDPISGHVSLYWYRQALGQGPEFLTYFNYEAQQDKSGLPNDRFSAERPEGSISTLTIQRTEQRDSAMYRCASSRQGETTYEQYFGPGTRLTVT.

CDR3 region: CAIRGRGREDYGYTF. In DNA, the CDR3 is TGTGCCATCAGAGGCAGGGGGCGCGAGGACTATGGCTACACCTTC. The genes are TRBV10-3 and TRBJ1-2, with TRBD1 matching 8 bases. CDR1 is ENHRY, CDR2 SYGVKD, per germline. CDR3 length: 15 amino acids. V gave up 6 bases and J gave up 3 bases; unmatched junction bases: 9.

This clonotype was found many times. The chain is built from TRBV29-1 and TRBJ1-5; tentatively, D is TRBD1 (5 bases). The CDR3 is 12 amino acids. Germline CDR1 and CDR2: SQVTM and ANQGSEA. V shed 4 bases and J shed 6 bases, with 10 bases lying between them. CDR3 in amino acids: CSVGDGGQPQHF. The CDR3 DNA reads as TGCAGCGTTGGGGACGGGGGTCAGCCCCAGCATTTT.

V is TRBV5-1 and J is TRBJ2-7, with 12 bases lining up with TRBD2. This CDR3 region has 15 residues. J gave up 4 bases and V 4 bases, and 6 bases lay outside the gene matches. CDR1 and CDR2 (germline): SGHRS, YFSETQ. CDR3 sequence: CASSASGRASYEQYF. CDR3 bases: TGCGCCAGCAGCGCTAGCGGGAGGGCCTCTTACGAGCAGTACTTC.

This sequence joins TRBV12-3 or TRBV12-4 and TRBJ1-2, with 10 nucleotides matching TRBD1. The length of the CDR3 is 16 residues. V lost 6 bases and J lost 4; bases outside the gene matches: 11. Here the CDR3 DNA reads TGTGCCAGCAGGGGGGGGACAGGGGTCGTCGGCTATGGCTACACCTTC. Encoded protein: CASRGGTGVVGYGYTF.

This clonotype was seen many times. The chain combines TRBV29-1 with TRBJ1-4, with a tentative D call TRBD1 (6 bases). Trimming left V 1 base short and J 4 bases short, with 10 bases between. CDR1 and CDR2 from the germline V gene are SQVTM and ANQGSEA. The CDR3 covers 14 residues. CDR3 coding DNA: TGCAGCGTTGAAGGTGGACAGCATAATGAAAAACTGTTTTTT. Its protein product is CSVEGGQHNEKLFF. Full variable domain (outside the CDR3, taken from reference TRBV29-1 and TRBJ1-4): SAVISQKPSRDICQRGTSLTIQCQVDSQVTMMFWYRQQPGQSLTLIATANQGSEATYESGFVIDKFPISRPNLTFSTLTVSNMSPEDSSIYLCSVEGGQHNEKLFFGSGTQLSVL.

The DNA of the CDR3 is TGTGCCAGCAGCTTGGACAGTTTACGCGAGCAGTTCTTC. Translating it yields CASSLDSLREQFF. J is TRBJ2-1 and V is TRBV7-3; tentative D call: TRBD1 (6 bases). CDR3 length equals 13 residues. Germline CDR1 is SGHTA and CDR2 is FQGTGA. V dropped 3 bases and J dropped 10 bases, with 13 bases sitting between them. The full variable domain, completed using reference TRBV7-3 and TRBJ2-1, is GAGVSQTPSNKVTEKGKYVELRCDPISGHTALYWYRQSLGQGPEFLIYFQGTGAADDSGLPNDRFFAVRPEGSVSTLKIQRTERGDSAVYLCASSLDSLREQFFGPGTRLTVL.

The V call is TRBV29-1, the J call TRBJ2-6; tentatively, D is TRBD2 (5 bases). CDR1 is SQVTM, CDR2 ANQGSEA, per germline. The CDR3 consists of 15 residues. The V and J ends lost 4 bases and 0 bases respectively, with 10 bases between them. CDR3 sequence reads: CSVVERTSGANVLTF. CDR3 bases: TGCAGCGTTGTGGAGCGGACCTCTGGGGCCAACGTCCTGACTTTC. The complete variable domain, with remaining parts taken from reference TRBV29-1 and TRBJ2-6, reads SAVISQKPSRDICQRGTSLTIQCQVDSQVTMMFWYRQQPGQSLTLIATANQGSEATYESGFVIDKFPISRPNLTFSTLTVSNMSPEDSSIYLCSVVERTSGANVLTFGAGSRLTVL.

In its sample, this clonotype was seen many times. This sequence joins TRBV7-9 and TRBJ1-1; D is unresolved. The CDR3 totals 14 residues. The V gene's germline CDR1 is SEHNR and CDR2 FQNEAQ (reference sequence). V lost 5 bases to trimming and J lost 0 bases, with 10 bases between them. Here the CDR3 reads CASSVTNLNTEAFF. For the CDR3, the DNA is TGTGCCAGCAGCGTCACTAATTTGAACACTGAAGCTTTCTTT.

The chain couples TRBV20-1 to TRBJ2-7; 9 bases match TRBD1. Germline trimming cut 5 bases from V and 6 bases from J; bases unmatched to any gene: 11. The germline V gene has CDR1 DFQATT and CDR2 SNEGSKA (reference sequence). The length of the CDR3 is 14 residues. CDR3 nucleotides: TGCAGTGCTGCAAAGACAGGGGGATGGGGCGAGCAGTACTTC. This sequence encodes CSAAKTGGWGEQYF.

This clonotype was detected many times. The rearrangement links TRBV7-6 to TRBJ2-7, with unresolved D. The V and J ends lost 0 bases and 0 bases respectively, with 6 bases between them. Germline V gene lookup returns CDR1 SGHVS and CDR2 FNYEAQ. The CDR3 runs 14 residues. CDR3 nucleotide sequence: TGTGCCAGCAGCTTAGCTAGGAGCTCCTACGAGCAGTACTTC. It specifies CASSLARSSYEQYF.

This clonotype was seen once. The V call is TRBV12-3 or TRBV12-4, the J call TRBJ1-6; D is uncertain. V was pared by 3 bases and J by 8 bases, with 11 bases between. The CDR3 contains 14 residues. CDR3 nucleotides: TGTGCCAGCAGTTTCGGCGGGATGGATTCACCCCTCCACTTT. Translated, it gives CASSFGGMDSPLHF.

This chain connects TRBV12-3 or TRBV12-4 to TRBJ1-5; perhaps TRBD1 as D (6 bases). The CDR3 extends over 16 amino acids. Trimming removed 7 bases from V and 2 bases from J, with 18 bases in between. The CDR3 here is CASNLGSRGGNQPQHF. The CDR3 DNA is TGTGCCAGCAATCTAGGGTCAAGGGGGGGCAATCAGCCCCAGCATTTT.

The chain links TRBV7-9 to TRBJ2-7; 10 nucleotides match TRBD1. V shed 8 bases, J shed 5 bases, and the junction held 9 bases outside the gene matches. Per germline, CDR1 SEHNR and CDR2 FQNEAQ (reference sequence). The CDR3 covers 14 residues. CDR3 residues: CASSSGTGVHEQYF. CDR3 in DNA: TGTGCCAGCTCGTCCGGGACAGGGGTCCACGAGCAGTACTTC.

V and J are TRBV10-3 and TRBJ1-6, with 8 bases lining up with TRBD1. Trimming took 7 bases from V and 8 from J; bases not matched to a gene: 4. Germline CDR1 ENHRY, CDR2 SYGVKD. The CDR3 is made up of 13 amino acids. The CDR3 DNA reads as TGTGCCATCACGACAGGGGACGATTCACCCCTCCACTTT. Amino acid sequence: CAITTGDDSPLHF.

This clonotype turned up a few times. The rearrangement joins TRBV19 to TRBJ2-7; the D gene is possibly TRBD1 (6 bases). Trimming took 3 bases from V and 3 from J, leaving 15 bases between them. The CDR3 is 15 amino acids. CDR1 and CDR2 from the germline V gene are LNHDA and SQIVND (reference sequence). CDR3 region: CASSMARTELYEQYF. In DNA form, the CDR3 reads TGTGCCAGTAGTATGGCCAGGACAGAGCTCTACGAGCAGTACTTC. Based on the CDR3 plus reference TRBV19 and TRBJ2-7, the full variable domain is DGGITQSPKYLFRKEGQNVTLSCEQNLNHDAMYWYRQDPGQGLRLIYYSQIVNDFQKGDIAEGYSVSREKKESFPLTVTSAQKNPTAFYLCASSMARTELYEQYFGPGTRLTVT.